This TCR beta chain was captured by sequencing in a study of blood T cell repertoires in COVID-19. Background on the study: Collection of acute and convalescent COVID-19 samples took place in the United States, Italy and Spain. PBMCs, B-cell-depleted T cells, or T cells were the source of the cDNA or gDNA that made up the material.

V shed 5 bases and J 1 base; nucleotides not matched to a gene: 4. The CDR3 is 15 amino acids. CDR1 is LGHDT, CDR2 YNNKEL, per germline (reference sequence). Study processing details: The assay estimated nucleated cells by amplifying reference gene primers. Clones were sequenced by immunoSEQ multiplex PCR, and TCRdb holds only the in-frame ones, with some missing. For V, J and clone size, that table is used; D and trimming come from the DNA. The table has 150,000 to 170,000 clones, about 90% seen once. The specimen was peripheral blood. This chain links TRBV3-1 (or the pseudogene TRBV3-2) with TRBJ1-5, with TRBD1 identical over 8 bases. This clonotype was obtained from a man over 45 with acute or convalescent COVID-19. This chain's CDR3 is CASSKRQGSNQPQHF. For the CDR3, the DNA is TGTGCCAGCAGCAAAAGACAGGGGAGCAATCAGCCCCAGCATTTT.